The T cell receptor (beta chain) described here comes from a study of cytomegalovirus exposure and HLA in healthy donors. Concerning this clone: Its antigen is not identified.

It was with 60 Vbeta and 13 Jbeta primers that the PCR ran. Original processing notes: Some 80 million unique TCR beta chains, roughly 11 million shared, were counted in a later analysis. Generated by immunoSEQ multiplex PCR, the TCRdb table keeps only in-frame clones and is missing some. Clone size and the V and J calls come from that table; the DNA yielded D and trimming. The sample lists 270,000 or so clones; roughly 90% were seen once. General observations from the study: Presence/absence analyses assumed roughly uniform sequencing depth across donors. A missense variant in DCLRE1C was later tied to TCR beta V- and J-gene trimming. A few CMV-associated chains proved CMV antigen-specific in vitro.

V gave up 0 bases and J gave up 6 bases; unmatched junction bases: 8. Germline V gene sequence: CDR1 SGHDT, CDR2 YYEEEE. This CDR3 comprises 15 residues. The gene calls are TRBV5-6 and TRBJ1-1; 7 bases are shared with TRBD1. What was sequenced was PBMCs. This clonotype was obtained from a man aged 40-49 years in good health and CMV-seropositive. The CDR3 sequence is CASSLEARQGPEAFF. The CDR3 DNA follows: TGTGCCAGCAGCTTGGAGGCCCGACAGGGCCCTGAAGCTTTCTTT. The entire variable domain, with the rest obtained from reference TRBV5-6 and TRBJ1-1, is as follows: DAGVTQSPTHLIKTRGQQVTLRCSPKSGHDTVSWYQQALGQGPQFIFQYYEEEERQRGNFPDRFSGHQFPNYSSELNVNALLLGDSALYLCASSLEARQGPEAFFGQGTRLTVV.